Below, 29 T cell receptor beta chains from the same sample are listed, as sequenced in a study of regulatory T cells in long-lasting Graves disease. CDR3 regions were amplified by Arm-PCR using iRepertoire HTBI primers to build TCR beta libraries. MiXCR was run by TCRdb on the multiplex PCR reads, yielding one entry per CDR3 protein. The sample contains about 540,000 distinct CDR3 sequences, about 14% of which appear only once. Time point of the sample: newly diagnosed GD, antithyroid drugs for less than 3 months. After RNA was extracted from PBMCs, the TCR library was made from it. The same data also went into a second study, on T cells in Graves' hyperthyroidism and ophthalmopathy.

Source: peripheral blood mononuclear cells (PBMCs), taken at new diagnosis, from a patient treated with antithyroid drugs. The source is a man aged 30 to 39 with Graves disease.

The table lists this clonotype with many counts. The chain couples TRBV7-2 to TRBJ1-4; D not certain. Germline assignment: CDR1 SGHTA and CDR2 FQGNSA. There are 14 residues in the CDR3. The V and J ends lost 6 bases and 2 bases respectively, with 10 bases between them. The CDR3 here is CASSRDGTNEKLFF. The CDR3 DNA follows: TGTGCCAGCAGTCGAGATGGGACTAATGAAAAACTGTTTTTT.

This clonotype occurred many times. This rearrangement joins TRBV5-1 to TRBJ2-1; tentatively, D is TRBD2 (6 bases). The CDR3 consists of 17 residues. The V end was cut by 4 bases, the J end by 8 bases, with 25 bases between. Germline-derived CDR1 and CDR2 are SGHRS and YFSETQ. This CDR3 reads CASSHHPLGPTSDEQFF. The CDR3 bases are TGCGCCAGCAGCCACCACCCTTTGGGCCCGACTAGTGATGAGCAGTTCTTC.

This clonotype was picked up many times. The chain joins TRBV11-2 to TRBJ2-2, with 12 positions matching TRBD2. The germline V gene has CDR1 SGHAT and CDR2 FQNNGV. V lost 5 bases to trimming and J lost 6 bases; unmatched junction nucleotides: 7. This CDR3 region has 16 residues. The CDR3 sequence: CASSETSGSLAGELFF. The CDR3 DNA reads TGTGCCAGCAGCGAGACTAGCGGGAGTTTGGCCGGGGAGCTGTTTTTT.

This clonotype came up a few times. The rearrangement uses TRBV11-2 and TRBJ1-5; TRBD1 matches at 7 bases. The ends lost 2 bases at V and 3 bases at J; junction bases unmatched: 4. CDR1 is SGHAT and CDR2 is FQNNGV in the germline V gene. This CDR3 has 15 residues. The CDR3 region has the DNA TGTGCCAGCAGCTTAAAGGGACAGTACAATCAGCCCCAGCATTTT. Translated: CASSLKGQYNQPQHF. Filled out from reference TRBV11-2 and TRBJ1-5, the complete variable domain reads EAGVAQSPRYKIIEKRQSVAFWCNPISGHATLYWYQQILGQGPKLLIQFQNNGVVDDSQLPKDRFSAERLKGVDSTLKIQPAKLEDSAVYLCASSLKGQYNQPQHFGDGTRLSIL.

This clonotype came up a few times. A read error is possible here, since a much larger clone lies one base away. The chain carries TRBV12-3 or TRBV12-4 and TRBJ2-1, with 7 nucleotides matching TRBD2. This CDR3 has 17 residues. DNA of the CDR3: TGTGCCAGCAGTTTAATGGCTAGCGGACCCTTGGACAATGAGCAGCTCTTC. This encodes CASSLMASGPLDNEQLF.

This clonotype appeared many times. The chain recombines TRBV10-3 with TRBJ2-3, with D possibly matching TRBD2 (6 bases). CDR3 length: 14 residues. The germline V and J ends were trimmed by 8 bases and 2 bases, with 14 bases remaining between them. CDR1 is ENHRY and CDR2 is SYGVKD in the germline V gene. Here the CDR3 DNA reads TGTGCCATCTCTGACGCTAGCGACACAGATACGCAGTATTTT. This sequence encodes CAISDASDTDTQYF.

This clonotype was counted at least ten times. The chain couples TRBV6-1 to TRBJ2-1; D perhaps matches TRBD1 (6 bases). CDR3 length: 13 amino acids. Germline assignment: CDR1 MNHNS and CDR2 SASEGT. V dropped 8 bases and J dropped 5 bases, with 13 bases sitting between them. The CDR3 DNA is TGTGCCAGCGCCAAGGACAGCAACAATGAGCAGTTCTTC. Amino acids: CASAKDSNNEQFF.

The CDR3 protein is CASREGAREQYF. The CDR3 DNA reads TGTGCCAGCAGGGAGGGGGCGCGTGAGCAGTACTTC. The chain has TRBV27 and TRBJ2-7; possibly TRBD1 for D (7 bases). In germline, CDR1 is MNHEY, CDR2 SMNVEV (reference sequence). V was shortened by 6 bases and J by 7 bases, with 13 bases between the two germline ends. This CDR3 is 12 amino acids long.

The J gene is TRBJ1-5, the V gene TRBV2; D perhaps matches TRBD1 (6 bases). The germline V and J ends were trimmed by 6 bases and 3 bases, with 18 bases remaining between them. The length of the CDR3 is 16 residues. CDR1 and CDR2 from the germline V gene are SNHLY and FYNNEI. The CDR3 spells CASSLSMQGTNQPQHF. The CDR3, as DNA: TGTGCCAGCAGCTTGAGCATGCAGGGGACCAATCAGCCCCAGCATTTT.

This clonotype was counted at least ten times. The CDR3 DNA reads TGTGCCAGCAGCTTGGGAGTGAGGGACTACGAGCAGTACTTC. It codes for CASSLGVRDYEQYF. The V call is TRBV5-5, the J call TRBJ2-7; possibly TRBD2 for D (5 bases). Germline V gene data show CDR1 as SGHKS and CDR2 as YYEKEE (reference sequence). V was cut by 0 bases and J by 3 bases, with 10 bases left in between. This CDR3 contains 14 residues.

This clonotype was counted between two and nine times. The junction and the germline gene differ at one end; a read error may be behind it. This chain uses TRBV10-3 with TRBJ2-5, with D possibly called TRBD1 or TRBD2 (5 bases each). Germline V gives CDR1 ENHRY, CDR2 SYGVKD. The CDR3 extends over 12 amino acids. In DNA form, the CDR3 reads TGTGCCATCAGGGAAGACTCGCCCGGGGCGTTCTTC. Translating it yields CAIREDSPGAFF.

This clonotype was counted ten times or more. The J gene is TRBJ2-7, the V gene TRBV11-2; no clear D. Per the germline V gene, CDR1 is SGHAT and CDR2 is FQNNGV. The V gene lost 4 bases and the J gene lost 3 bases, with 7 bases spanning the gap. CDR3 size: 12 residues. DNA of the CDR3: TGTGCCAGCAGCTCAAACTACTACGAGCAGTACTTC. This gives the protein CASSSNYYEQYF.

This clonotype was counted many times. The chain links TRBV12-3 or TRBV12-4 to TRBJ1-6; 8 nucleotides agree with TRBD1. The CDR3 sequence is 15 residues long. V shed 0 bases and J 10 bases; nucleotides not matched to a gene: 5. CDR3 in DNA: TGTGCCAGCAGTTTAGCAGGACAGGGTGGCTCACCCCTCCACTTT. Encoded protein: CASSLAGQGGSPLHF.

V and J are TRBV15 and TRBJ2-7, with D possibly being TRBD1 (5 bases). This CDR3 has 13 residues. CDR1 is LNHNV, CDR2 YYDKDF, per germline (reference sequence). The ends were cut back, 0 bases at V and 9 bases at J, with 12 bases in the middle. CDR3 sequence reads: CATSRDQGLWQYF. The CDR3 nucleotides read TGTGCCACCAGCAGAGATCAGGGTCTCTGGCAGTACTTC.

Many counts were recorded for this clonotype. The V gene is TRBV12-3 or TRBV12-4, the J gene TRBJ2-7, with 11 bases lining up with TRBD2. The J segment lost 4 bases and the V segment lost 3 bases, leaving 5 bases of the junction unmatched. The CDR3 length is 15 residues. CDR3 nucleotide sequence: TGTGCCAGCAGTTTTTCTCCTAGCGGGAGGTACGAGCAGTACTTC. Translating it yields CASSFSPSGRYEQYF.

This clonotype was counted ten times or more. The CDR3 sequence is CASSHDGDEQFF. The CDR3 DNA follows: TGTGCCAGCAGCCACGACGGGGATGAGCAGTTCTTC. The chain recombines TRBV11-2 with TRBJ2-1, with a possible D match to TRBD2 (5 bases). Trimming removed 5 bases from V and 8 bases from J, with 10 bases in between. Germline assignment: CDR1 SGHAT and CDR2 FQNNGV. The CDR3 is made up of 12 amino acids.

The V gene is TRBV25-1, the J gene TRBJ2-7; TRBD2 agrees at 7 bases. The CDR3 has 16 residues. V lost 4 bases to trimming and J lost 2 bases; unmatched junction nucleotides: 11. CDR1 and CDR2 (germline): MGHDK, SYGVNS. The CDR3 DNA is TGTGCCAGCAGTGTCTCTAGCGGAAGCGCACCCTACGAGCAGTACTTC. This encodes CASSVSSGSAPYEQYF.

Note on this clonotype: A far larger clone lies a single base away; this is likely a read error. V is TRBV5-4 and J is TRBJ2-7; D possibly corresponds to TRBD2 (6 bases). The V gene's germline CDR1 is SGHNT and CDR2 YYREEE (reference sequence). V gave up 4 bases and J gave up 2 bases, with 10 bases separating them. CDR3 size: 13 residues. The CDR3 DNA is TGTGCCAGCAGCGGGGACTCTACCTACGAGCAGTACTTC. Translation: CASSGDSTYEQYF.

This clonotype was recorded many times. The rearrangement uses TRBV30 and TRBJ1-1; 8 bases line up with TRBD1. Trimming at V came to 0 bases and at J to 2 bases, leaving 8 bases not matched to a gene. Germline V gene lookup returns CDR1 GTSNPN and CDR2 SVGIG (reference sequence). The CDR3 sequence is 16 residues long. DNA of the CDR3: TGTGCCTGGAGTGTACCAGGGACAGGAACAAACACTGAAGCTTTCTTT. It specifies CAWSVPGTGTNTEAFF.

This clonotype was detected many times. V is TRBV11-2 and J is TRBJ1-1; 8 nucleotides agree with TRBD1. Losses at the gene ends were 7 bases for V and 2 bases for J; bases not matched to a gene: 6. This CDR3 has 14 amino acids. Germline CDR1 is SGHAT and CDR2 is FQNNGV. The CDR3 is CASMNDRGNTEAFF. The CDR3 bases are TGTGCCAGCATGAACGACAGGGGAAACACTGAAGCTTTCTTT.

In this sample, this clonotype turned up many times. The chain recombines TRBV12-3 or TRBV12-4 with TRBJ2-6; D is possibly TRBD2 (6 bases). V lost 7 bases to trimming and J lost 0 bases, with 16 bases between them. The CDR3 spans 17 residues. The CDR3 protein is CASNRDSLSSGANVLTF. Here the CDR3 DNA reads TGTGCCAGCAACCGGGACTCCCTGAGCTCTGGGGCCAACGTCCTGACTTTC.

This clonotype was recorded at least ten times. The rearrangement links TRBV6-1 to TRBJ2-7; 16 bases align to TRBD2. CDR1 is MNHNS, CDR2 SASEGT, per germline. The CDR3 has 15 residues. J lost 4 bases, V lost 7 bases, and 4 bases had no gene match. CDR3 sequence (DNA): TGTGCCAGCATGTTGGGACTAGCGGGAGGGTACGAGCAGTACTTC. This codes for CASMLGLAGGYEQYF.

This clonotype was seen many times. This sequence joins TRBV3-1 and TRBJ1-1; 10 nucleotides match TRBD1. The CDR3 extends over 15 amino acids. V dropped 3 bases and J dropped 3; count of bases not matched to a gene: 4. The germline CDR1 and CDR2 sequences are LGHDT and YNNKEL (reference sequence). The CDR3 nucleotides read TGTGCCAGCAGCCAGACAGGGGGCAGGGACACTGAAGCTTTCTTT. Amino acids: CASSQTGGRDTEAFF.

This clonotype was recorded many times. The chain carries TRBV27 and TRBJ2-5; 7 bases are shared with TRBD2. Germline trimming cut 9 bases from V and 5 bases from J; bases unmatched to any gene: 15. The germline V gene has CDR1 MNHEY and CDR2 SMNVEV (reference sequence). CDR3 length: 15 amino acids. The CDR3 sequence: CASKWGGPNGETQYF. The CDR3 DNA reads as TGTGCCAGTAAATGGGGAGGGCCGAATGGGGAGACCCAGTACTTC.

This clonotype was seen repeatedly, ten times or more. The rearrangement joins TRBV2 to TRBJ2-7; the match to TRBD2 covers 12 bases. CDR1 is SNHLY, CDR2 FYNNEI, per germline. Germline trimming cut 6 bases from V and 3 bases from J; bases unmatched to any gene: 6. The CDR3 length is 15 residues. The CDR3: CASSPLAGGVYEQYF. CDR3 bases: TGTGCCAGCAGCCCCCTAGCGGGAGGGGTCTACGAGCAGTACTTC. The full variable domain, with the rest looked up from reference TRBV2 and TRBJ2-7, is EPEVTQTPSHQVTQMGQEVILRCVPISNHLYFYWYRQILGQKVEFLVSFYNNEISEKSEIFDDQFSVERPDGSNFTLKIRSTKLEDSAMYFCASSPLAGGVYEQYFGPGTRLTVT.

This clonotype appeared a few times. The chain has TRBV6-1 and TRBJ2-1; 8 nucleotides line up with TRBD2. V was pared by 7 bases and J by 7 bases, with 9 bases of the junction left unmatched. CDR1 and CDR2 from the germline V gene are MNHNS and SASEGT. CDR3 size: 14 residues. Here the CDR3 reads CASTSGSKGNEQFF. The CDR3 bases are TGTGCCAGCACCAGCGGGAGTAAGGGGAATGAGCAGTTCTTC.

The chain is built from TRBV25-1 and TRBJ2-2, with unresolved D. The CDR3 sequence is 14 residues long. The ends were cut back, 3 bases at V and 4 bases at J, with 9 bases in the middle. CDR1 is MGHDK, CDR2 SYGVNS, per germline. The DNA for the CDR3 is TGTGCCAGCAGTGATCCTGGACCCACCGGGGAGCTGTTTTTT. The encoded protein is CASSDPGPTGELFF.

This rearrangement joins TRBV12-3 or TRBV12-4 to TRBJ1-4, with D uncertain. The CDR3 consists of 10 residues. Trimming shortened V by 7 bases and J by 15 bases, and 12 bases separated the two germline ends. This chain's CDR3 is CASIDGILFF. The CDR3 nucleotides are TGTGCCAGCATCGACGGAATCTTGTTTTTT.

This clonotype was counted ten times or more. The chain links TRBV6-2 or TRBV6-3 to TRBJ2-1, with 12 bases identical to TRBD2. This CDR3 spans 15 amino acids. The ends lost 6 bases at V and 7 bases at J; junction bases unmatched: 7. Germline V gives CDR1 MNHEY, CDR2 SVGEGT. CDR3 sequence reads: CASRHLAGGVNEQFF. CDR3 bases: TGTGCCAGCAGACACCTAGCGGGAGGGGTTAATGAGCAGTTCTTC.